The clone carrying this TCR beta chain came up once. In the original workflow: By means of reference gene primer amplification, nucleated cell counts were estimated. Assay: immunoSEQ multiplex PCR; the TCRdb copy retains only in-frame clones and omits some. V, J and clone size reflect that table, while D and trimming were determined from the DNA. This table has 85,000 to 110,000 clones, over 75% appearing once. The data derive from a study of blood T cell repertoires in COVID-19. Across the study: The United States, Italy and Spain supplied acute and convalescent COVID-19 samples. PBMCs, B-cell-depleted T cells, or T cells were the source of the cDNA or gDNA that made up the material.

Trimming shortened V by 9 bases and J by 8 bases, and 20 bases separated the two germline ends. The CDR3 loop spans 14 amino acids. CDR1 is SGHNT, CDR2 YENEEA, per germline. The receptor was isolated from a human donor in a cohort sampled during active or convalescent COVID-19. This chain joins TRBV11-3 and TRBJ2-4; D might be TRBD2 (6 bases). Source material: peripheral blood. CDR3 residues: CASSLRPWGDIQYF. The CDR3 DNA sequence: TGTGCCAGTTCCTTAAGACCGTGGGGGGACATTCAGTACTTC.